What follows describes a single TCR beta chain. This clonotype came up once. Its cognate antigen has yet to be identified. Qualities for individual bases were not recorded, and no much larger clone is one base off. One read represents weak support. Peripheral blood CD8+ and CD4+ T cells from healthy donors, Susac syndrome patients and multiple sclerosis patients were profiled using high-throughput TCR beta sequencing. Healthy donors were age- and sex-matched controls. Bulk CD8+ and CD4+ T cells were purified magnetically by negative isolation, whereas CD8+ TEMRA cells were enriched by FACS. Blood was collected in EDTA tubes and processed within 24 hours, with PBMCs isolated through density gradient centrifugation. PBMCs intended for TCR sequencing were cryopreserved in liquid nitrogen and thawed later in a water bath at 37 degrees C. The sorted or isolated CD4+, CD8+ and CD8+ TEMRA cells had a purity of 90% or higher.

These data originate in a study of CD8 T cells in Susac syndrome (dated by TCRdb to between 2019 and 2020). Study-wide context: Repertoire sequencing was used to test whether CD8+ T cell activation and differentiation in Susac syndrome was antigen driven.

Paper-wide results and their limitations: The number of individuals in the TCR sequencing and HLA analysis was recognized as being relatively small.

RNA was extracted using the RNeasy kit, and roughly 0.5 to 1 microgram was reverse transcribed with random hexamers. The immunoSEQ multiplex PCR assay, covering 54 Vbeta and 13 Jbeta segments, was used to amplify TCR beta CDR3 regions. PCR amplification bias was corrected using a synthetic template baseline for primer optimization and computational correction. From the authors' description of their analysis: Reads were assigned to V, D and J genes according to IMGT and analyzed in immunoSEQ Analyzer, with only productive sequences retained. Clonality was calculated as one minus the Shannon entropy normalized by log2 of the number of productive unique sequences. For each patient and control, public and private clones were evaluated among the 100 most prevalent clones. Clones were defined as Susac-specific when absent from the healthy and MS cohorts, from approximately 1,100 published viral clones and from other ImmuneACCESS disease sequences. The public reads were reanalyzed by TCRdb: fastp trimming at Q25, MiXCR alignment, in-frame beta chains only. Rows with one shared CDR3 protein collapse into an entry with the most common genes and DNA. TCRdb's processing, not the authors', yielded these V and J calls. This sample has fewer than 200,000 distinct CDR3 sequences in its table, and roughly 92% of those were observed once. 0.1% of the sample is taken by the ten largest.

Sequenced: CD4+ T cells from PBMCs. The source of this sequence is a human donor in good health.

The sequenced DNA is TGTGCCAGCAGCCAAGAAAACGAGCAGTACTTC. Translated, this gives CASSQENEQYF. The rearrangement joined TRBV3-1 to TRBJ2-7; the D gene cannot be named for sure. CDR1 and CDR2, per the germline V gene (reference sequence), are LGHDT and YNNKEL. The CDR3 spans 11 residues, from the cysteine through the phenylalanine. Here the CDR3 DNA is all that survives: 33 bases in frame from base 1. The germline ends are 2 bases apart after V is trimmed by 0 bases and J by 5 bases.